This T cell receptor (beta chain) was recorded in a study of vaccination effects on CD4 cells after COVID-19. General observations from the study: Mainly new clones induced by vaccination were found among post-vaccine spike-reactive clones in convalescents.

V dropped 3 bases and J dropped 8; count of bases not matched to a gene: 8. The V gene's germline CDR1 is SGDLS and CDR2 YYNGEE. This CDR3 has 15 amino acids. For this clone: Its antigen remains unknown.

Assay used: immunoSEQ multiplex PCR; TCRdb lists only in-frame clones, some missing. Of roughly 45,000 clones in the sample, approximately 70% were seen once. CD4+ T cells specific for antigen were expanded with viral peptide pools by the ViraFEST assay before sequencing. The authors isolated CD4+ T cells after less than eleven days of culture. This person caught SARS-CoV-2 sometime from March to December 2020, and PCR testing confirmed the infection. The source was CD4+ T cells from PBMCs cultured with a peptide pool, collected before COVID-19 vaccination. This TCR was sampled from a human donor who had a prior SARS-CoV-2 infection. This chain links TRBV9 with TRBJ1-4; 9 positions match TRBD1. The CDR3 DNA is TGTGCCAGCAGCGACACAGGGGGCCCGATGGAAAAACTGTTTTTT. It specifies CASSDTGGPMEKLFF.